This TCR beta chain was sequenced for a study of T-cell reconstitution after alpha-beta-depleted transplantation in children. Preparation of the TCRbeta library used unique molecular identifiers. TCRdb passed the PCR reads through MiXCR, listing each CDR3 protein once. The sample holds around 240,000 distinct CDR3 sequences, 9.7% seen once. The ends were cut back, 2 bases at V and 4 bases at J, with 14 bases in the middle. This CDR3 is 15 amino acids long. Germline V gene lookup returns CDR1 DFQATT and CDR2 SNEGSKA (reference sequence). This clonotype came up many times. The starting material was PBMCs from the stem cell graft donor, obtained from the stem cell graft. The gene calls are TRBV20-1 and TRBJ2-2; D may be TRBD2 (6 bases). The TCR comes from a human donor who donated a stem cell graft to a child with SCID. The chain's CDR3 is CSARLPRGGTGELFF. The CDR3 bases are TGCAGTGCTAGATTGCCCCGGGGAGGCACCGGGGAGCTGTTTTTT.